The clone carrying this TCR beta chain occurred many times. Antigen unknown. The entry originates in a study of regulatory T cells in long-lasting Graves disease. Findings and caveats of the study: Having few samples may have compromised the accuracy. TCR diversity was lower in persistent Graves' patients than in newly diagnosed ones.

Sequencing libraries for TCR beta were prepared with iRepertoire HTBI primers and Arm-PCR of CDR3 regions. In the original analysis: Identification of gene segments yielded over 60 TRBV and about 14 TRBJ across samples. TCRdb re-called the multiplex PCR reads through MiXCR, storing one row per CDR3 protein. Here the V and J calls rest on TCRdb's processing, not on the authors' analysis. This table has 300,000 to 400,000 distinct CDR3 sequences, about 19% appearing once. Time point denoted: persistent/refractory GD, antithyroid drugs over 5 years with positive TRAb. Isolated PBMC RNA provided the starting material for the TCR library. The starting material was peripheral blood mononuclear cells (PBMCs), obtained when the disease was refractory, from a patient treated with antithyroid drugs. The sequence was obtained from a female donor with Graves disease.

The CDR3 region is CATQRDSYNSPLHF. CDR3 sequence (DNA): TGTGCCACCCAAAGGGATTCCTATAATTCACCCCTCCACTTT. The chain couples TRBV27 to TRBJ1-6; D uncertain. There are 14 residues in the CDR3. Germline V gene lookup returns CDR1 MNHEY and CDR2 SMNVEV (reference sequence). V lost 10 bases, J lost 1 base, and 11 bases lay in between.